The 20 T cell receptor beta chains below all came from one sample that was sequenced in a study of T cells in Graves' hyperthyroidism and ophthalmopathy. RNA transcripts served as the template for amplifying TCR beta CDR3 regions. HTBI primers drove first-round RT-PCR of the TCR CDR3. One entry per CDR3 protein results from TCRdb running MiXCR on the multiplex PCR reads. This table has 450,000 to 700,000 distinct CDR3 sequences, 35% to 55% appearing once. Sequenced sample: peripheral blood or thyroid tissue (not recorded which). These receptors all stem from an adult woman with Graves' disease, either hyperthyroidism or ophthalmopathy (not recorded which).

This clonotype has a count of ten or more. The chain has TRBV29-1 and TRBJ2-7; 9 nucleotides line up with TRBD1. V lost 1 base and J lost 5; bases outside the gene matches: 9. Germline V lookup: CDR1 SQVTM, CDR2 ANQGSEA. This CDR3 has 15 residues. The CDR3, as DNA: TGCAGCGTTGAAGGTGGGGACAGGGTGGAGAACGAGCAGTACTTC. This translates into CSVEGGDRVENEQYF.

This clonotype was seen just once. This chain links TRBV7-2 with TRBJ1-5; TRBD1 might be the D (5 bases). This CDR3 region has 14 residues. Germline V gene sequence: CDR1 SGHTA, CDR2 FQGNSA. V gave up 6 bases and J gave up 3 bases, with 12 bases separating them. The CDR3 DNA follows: TGTGCCAGCAGTGCCGACAGATACAATCAGCCCCAGCATTTT. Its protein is CASSADRYNQPQHF.

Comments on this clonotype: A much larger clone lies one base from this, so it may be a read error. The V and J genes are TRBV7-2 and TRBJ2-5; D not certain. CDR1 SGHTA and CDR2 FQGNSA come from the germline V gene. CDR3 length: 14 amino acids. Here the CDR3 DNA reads TGTGCCAGCAGCTTCGTTACGGCGGAAGAGGCCCAGTACTTC. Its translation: CASSFVTAEEAQYF.

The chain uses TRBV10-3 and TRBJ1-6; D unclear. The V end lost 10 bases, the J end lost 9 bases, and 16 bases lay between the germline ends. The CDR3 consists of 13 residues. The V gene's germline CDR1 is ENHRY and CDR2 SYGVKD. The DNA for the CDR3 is TGTGCCAGCGGAGACGAAGAGGGTTCACCCCTCCACTTT. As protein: CASGDEEGSPLHF.

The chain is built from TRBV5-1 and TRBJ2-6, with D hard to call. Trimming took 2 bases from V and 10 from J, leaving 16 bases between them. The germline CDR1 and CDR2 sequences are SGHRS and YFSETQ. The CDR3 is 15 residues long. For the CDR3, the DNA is TGCGCCAGCAGCTTAGACGGAGCTGTTTCAAACGTCCTGACTTTC. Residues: CASSLDGAVSNVLTF. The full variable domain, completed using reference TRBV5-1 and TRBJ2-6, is KAGVTQTPRYLIKTRGQQVTLSCSPISGHRSVSWYQQTPGQGLQFLFEYFSETQRNKGNFPGRFSGRQFSNSRSEMNVSTLELGDSALYLCASSLDGAVSNVLTFGAGSRLTVL.

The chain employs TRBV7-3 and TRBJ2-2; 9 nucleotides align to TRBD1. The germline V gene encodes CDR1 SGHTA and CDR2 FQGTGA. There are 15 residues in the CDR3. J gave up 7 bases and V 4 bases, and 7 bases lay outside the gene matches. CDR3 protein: CASSSRDRVSGELFF. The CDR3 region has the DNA TGTGCCAGCAGCTCCCGGGACAGGGTGAGCGGGGAGCTGTTTTTT.

The CDR3 here is CATSRDSGQGADYGYTF. CDR3 nucleotides: TGTGCCACCAGCAGAGATAGCGGACAGGGCGCTGACTATGGCTACACCTTC. V is TRBV15 and J is TRBJ1-2, with 8 bases identical to TRBD1. From germline, CDR1 is LNHNV and CDR2 YYDKDF (reference sequence). This CDR3 comprises 17 residues. After removal of 0 bases from V and 3 bases from J, the junction contained 9 bases not matched to a gene.

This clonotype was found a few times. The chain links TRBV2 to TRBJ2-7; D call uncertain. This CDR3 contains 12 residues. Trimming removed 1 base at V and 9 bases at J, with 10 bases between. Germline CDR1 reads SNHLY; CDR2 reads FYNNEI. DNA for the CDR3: TGTGCCAGCAGTGAAGTTGAGGCCTGGCAGTACTTC. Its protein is CASSEVEAWQYF.

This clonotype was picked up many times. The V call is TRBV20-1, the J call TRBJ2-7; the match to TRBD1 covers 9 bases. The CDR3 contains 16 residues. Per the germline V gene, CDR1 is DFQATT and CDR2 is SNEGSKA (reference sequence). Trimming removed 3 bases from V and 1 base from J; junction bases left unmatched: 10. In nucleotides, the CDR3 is TGCAGTGCTAGGAGCTTGGGACAGGGAAGGTCCTACGAGCAGTACTTC. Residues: CSARSLGQGRSYEQYF.

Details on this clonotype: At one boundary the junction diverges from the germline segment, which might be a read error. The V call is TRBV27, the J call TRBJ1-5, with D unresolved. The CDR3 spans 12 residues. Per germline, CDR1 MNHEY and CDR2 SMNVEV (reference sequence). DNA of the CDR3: TGTGCCAGCAGTTTGTCCACGCAGCCCCGGCATTTT. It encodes CASSLSTQPRHF.

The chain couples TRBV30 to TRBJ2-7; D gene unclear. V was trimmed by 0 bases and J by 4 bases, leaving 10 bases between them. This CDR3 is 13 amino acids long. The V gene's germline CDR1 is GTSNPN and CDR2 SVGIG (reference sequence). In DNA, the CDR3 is TGTGCCTGGAGTGTTTGGCGGTTTTACGAGCAGTACTTC. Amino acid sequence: CAWSVWRFYEQYF.

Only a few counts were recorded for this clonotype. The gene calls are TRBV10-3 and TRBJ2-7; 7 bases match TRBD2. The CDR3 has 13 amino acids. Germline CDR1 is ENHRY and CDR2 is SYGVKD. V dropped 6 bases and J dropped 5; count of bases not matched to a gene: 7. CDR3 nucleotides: TGTGCCATCAGGAGGGAGGGCCGTAACGAGCAGTACTTC. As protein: CAIRREGRNEQYF.

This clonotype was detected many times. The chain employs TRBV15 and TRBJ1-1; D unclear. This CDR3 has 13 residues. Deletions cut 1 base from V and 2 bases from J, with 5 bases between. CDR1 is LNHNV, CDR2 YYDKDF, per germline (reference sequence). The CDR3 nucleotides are TGTGCCACCAGCAGAGGTGAAAACACTGAAGCTTTCTTT. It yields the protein CATSRGENTEAFF.

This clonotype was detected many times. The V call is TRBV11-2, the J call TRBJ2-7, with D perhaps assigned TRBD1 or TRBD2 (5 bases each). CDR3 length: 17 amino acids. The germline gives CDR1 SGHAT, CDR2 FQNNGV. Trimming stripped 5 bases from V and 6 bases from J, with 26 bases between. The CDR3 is CASSTAGRGVISGEQYF. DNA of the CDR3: TGTGCCAGCAGCACGGCGGGTAGGGGAGTAATATCGGGCGAGCAGTACTTC.

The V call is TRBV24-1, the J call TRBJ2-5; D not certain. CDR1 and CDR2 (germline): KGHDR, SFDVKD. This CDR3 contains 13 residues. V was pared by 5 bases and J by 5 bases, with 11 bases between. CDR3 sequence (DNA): TGTGCCACCAGTGTCGGGTTCACGGAGACCCAGTACTTC. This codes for CATSVGFTETQYF.

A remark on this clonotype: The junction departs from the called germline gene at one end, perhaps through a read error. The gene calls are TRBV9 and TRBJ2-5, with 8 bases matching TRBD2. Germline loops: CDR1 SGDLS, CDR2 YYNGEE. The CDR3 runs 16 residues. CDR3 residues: CATSRVSGMPQETQYF. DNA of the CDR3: TGTGCCACCAGCAGGGTTAGCGGGATGCCGCAAGAGACCCAGTACTTC. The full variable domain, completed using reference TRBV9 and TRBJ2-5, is DSGVTQTPKHLITATGQRVTLRCSPRSGDLSVYWYQQSLDQGLQFLIQYYNGEERAKGNILERFSAQQFPDLHSELNLSSLELGDSALYFCATSRVSGMPQETQYFGPGTRLLVL.

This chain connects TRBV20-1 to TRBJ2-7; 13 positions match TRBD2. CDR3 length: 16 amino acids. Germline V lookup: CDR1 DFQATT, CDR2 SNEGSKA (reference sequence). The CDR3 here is CSWIGTSGALSYEQYF. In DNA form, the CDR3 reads TGCAGCTGGATCGGGACTAGCGGGGCTCTCTCCTACGAGCAGTACTTC.

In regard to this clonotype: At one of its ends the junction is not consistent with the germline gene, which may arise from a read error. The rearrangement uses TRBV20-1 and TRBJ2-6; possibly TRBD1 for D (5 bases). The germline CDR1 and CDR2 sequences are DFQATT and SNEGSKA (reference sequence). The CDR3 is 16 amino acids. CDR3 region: CSAREIIYSGANVLIF. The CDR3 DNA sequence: TGCAGTGCTAGAGAAATTATTTACTCTGGGGCCAACGTCCTGATTTTC.

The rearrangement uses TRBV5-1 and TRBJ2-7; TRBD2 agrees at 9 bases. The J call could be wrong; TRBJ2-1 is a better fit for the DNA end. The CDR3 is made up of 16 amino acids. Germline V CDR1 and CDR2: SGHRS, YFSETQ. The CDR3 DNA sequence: TGCGCCAGCAGCTTGATGGCGGGAGGGCCCTACAATGAGCAGTTCTTC. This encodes CASSLMAGGPYNEQFF.

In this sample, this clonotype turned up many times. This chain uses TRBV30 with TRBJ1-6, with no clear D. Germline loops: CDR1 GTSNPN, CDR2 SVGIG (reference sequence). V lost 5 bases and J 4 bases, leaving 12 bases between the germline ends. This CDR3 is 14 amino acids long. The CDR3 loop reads CAWGVAGYNSPLHF. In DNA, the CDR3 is TGTGCCTGGGGGGTGGCGGGGTATAATTCACCCCTCCACTTT.